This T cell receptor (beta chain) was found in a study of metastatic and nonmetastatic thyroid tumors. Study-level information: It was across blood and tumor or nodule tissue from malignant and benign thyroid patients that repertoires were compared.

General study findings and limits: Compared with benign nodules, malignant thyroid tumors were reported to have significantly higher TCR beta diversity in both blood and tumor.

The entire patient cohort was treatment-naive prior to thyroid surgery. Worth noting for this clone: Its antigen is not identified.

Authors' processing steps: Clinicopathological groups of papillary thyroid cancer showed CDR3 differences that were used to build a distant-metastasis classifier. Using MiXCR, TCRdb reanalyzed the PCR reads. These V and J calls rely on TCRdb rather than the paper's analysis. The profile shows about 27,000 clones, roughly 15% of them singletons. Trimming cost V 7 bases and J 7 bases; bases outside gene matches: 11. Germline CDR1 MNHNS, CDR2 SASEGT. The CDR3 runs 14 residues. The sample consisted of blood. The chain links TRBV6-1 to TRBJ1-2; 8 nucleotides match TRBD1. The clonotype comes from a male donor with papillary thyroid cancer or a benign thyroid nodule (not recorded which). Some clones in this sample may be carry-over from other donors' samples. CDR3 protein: CASIRTGWDCGYTF. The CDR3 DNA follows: TGTGCCAGCATCCGGACAGGGTGGGACTGTGGCTACACCTTC.